This T cell receptor (beta chain) was documented in a study of T-cell memory formation after mild COVID-19. Study summary: Clustering of TCRs was largely donor specific. Broader study findings: In pre-infection memory, a portion of responding clones appeared, which suggested that cross-reactive memory joined. Day 15 to 85 contracting clones showed balanced CD4/CD8; day 15 to 37 expanders favored CD4+.

The 5'RACE method, run with constant-segment primers, produced TCR alpha and TCR beta cDNA libraries (carrying sample barcodes and UMIs). One entry per CDR3 protein results from TCRdb running MiXCR on the 5' RACE reads. The sample contains some 190,000 distinct CDR3 sequences, about 17% of which appear only once. The table lists this clonotype with a few counts. Its target is unknown. The CDR3 is made up of 12 amino acids. V lost 6 bases and J 5 bases, leaving 10 bases between the germline ends. The germline gives CDR1 MNHEY, CDR2 SVGEGT. The source of this sequence is an adult woman who had mild COVID-19 (a few samples of this study predate the infection). Cell type and time point are not known. The specimen was PBMCs or a T cell subset sorted from them (not recorded which). This chain connects TRBV6-2 or TRBV6-3 to TRBJ2-5; D ambiguous. The CDR3 spells CASSPAEETQYF. CDR3 DNA: TGTGCCAGCAGCCCGGCGGAGGAGACCCAGTACTTC.